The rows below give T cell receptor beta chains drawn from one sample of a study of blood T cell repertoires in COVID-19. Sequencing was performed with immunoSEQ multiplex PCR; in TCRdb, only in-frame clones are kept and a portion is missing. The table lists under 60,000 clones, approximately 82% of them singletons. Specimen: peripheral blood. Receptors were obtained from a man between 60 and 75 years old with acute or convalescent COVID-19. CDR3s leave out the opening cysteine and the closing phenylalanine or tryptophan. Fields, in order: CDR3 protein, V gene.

CDR3: ASRMGLVNYGYT
V: TRBV6-5

CDR3: ASSESTVIYEKLF
V: TRBV6-1

CDR3: ASSEGTGWAYGYT
V: TRBV2

CDR3: SVGGASTDTQY
V: TRBV29-1

CDR3: ASSFGGTTFNEQY
V: TRBV7-2

CDR3: ASSPGLVNYGYT
V: TRBV11-2

CDR3: ATSKGQSSYEQY
V: TRBV24-1

CDR3: ASSPDRVRDEQF
V: TRBV7-8

CDR3: ATSDRGQGGGELF
V: TRBV24-1

CDR3: ASSPGQEKLF
V: TRBV11-2

CDR3: ASSAFPAANTGELF
V: TRBV9

CDR3: ASSQGQETQY
V: TRBV12-3/TRBV12-4

CDR3: ASSISYEQY
V: TRBV28

CDR3: ATSDLYSLTKVGELF
V: TRBV24-1

CDR3: AWGGGRRERGET
V: TRBV30

CDR3: ASGWGDPESEQY
V: TRBV12-5

CDR3: ASSPDRTYNSPLH
V: TRBV18

CDR3: ASSLTVFGTQY
V: TRBV11-3

CDR3: ASSQLSGGGYEQY
V: TRBV4-2

CDR3: ASSNRDRGAHTEAF
V: TRBV21-1

CDR3: ASSLERSSPLH
V: TRBV5-1

CDR3: ASSRGSLQWETQY
V: TRBV2

CDR3: ASKDRGPLGYT
V: TRBV2

CDR3: ASSLNRGLGYT
V: TRBV28

CDR3: ASSLSGPPGEAF
V: TRBV4-1

CDR3: ASSPTGDYNSPLH
V: TRBV7-9

CDR3: SQPLPAGNNYEQY
V: TRBV29-1

CDR3: ASSLGPTAGAF
V: TRBV11-2

CDR3: ASTPPENSYEQY
V: TRBV6-2/TRBV6-3

CDR3: ASSEAGGGDEQY
V: TRBV2

CDR3: ASTSGGTDTQY
V: TRBV19

CDR3: SVDDGRGSSYEQY
V: TRBV29-1

CDR3: ASSDTGLAKNIQY
V: TRBV19

CDR3: SAPGQGEAF
V: TRBV29-1

CDR3: ASIDTEGTEAF
V: TRBV6-5

CDR3: ASSPSQGAGGNYGYT
V: TRBV7-9

CDR3: ASSLYRDTYSYEQY
V: TRBV18

CDR3: ASRPDRAHGYT
V: TRBV6-5

CDR3: ASSTPRTGVEPQH
V: TRBV19

CDR3: ASSPDRSINYGYT
V: TRBV18

CDR3: ASSLFGTGEQY
V: TRBV13

CDR3: ASSLRGTGGHEQY
V: TRBV6-6

CDR3: ASETGARGTEAF
V: TRBV30

CDR3: ATSDMTSGDTDTQY
V: TRBV24-1

CDR3: ASSSNPGTGGNGYT
V: TRBV5-1

CDR3: ASSQSGQGHQPQH
V: TRBV4-1

CDR3: ASSGLTSESYNEQF
V: TRBV6-1

CDR3: ASSSGLGGTYEQY
V: TRBV11-2

CDR3: ASSGGGQETQY
V: TRBV5-1

CDR3: ASSQGAGSYEQY
V: TRBV4-1

CDR3: ASSQDRTGPEGYT
V: TRBV4-2

CDR3: ASSPGEKLF
V: TRBV6-6

CDR3: ASSAADGNTEAF
V: TRBV5-1

CDR3: ASRRGGGTDTQY
V: TRBV7-2

CDR3: ASSRFRDRAF
V: TRBV12-3/TRBV12-4

CDR3: ASSLPLDRGRGSTYEQY
V: TRBV7-8

CDR3: ASIFGHPNEKLF
V: TRBV21-1

CDR3: ASRISGGMNTEAF
V: TRBV19

CDR3: SVVPERTGRNTGELF
V: TRBV29-1